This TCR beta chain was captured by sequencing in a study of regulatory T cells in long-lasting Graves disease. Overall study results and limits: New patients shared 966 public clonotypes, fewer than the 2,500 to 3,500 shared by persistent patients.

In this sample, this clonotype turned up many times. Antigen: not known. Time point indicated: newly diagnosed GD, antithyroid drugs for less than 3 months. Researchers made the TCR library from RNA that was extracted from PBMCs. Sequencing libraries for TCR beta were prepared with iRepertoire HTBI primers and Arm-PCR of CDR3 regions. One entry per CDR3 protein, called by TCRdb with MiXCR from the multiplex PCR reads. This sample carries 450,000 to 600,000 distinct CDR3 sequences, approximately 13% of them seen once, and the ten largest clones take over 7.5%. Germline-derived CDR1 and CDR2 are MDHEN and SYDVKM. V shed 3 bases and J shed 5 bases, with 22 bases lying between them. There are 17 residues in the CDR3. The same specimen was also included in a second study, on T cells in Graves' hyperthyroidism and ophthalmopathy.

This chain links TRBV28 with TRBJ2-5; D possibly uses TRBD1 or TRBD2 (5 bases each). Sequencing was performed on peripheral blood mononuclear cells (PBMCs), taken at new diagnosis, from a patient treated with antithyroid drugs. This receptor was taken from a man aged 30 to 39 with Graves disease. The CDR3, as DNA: TGTGCCAGCAGTTTGCTCGCGCTGAGGGGCCAGGCGGAGACCCAGTACTTC. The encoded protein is CASSLLALRGQAETQYF.